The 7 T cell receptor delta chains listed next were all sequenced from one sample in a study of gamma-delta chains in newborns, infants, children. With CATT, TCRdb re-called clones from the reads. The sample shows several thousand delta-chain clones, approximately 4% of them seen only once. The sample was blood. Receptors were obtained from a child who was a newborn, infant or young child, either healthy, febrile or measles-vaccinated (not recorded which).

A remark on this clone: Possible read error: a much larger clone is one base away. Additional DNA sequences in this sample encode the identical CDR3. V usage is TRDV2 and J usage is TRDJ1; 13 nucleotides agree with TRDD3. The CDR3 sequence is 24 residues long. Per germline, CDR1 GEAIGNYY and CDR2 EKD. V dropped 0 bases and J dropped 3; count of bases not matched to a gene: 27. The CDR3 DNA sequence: TGTGCCTGTGACACCGTTAGCCCTTCCTACATTCGTACTGGGGGATACGCATTAGCCGATAAACTCATCTTT. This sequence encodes CACDTVSPSYIRTGGYALADKLIF.

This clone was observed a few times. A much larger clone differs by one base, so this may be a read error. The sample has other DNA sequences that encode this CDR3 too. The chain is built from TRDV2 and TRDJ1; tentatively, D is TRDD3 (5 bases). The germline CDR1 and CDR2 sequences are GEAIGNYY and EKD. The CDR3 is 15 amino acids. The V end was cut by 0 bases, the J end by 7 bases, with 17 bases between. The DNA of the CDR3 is TGTGCCTGTGACACCCTTGCTACTGGAGAAGGTAAACTCATCTTT. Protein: CACDTLATGEGKLIF.

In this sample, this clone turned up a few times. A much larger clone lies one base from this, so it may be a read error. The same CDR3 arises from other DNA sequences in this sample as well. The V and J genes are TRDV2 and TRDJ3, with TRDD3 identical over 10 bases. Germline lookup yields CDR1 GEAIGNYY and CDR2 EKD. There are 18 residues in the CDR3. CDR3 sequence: CACEKLGDLSWDTRQMFF. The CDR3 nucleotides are TGTGCCTGTGAGAAACTGGGGGATCTCTCCTGGGACACCAGACAGATGTTTTTC.

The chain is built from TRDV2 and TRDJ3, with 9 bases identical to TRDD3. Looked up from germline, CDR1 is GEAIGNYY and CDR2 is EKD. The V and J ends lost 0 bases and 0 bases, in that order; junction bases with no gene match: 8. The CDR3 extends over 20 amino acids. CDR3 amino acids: CACDTLLGDRSSWDTRQMFF. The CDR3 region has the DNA TGTGCCTGTGACACCCTCCTGGGGGATCGTAGCTCCTGGGACACCCGACAGATGTTTTTC.

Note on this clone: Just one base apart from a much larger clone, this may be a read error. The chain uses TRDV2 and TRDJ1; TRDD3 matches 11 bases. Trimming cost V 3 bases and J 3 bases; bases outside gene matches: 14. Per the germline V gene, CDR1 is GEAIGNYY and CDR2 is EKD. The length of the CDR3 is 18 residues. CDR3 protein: CACDPVWGIQVNADKLIF. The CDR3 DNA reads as TGTGCCTGTGACCCTGTCTGGGGGATACAGGTGAACGCCGATAAACTCATCTTT.

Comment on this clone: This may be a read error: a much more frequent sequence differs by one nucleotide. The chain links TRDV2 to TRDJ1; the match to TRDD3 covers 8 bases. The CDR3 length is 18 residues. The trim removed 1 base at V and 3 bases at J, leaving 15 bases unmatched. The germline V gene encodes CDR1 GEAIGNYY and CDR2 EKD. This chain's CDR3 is CACDTLGYDEEYADKLIF. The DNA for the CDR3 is TGTGCCTGTGACACGCTGGGATACGACGAGGAGTACGCCGATAAACTCATCTTT.

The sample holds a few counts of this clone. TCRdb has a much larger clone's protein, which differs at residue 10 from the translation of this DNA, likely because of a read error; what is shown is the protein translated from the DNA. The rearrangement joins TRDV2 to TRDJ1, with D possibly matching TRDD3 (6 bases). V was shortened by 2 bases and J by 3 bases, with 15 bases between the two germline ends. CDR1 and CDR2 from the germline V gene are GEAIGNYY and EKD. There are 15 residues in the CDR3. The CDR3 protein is CACDSLGTDADKLIF. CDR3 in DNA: TGTGCCTGTGACAGTCTGGGGACAGACGCCGATAAACTCATCTTT.